These T cell receptor beta chains were read from a single sample in a study of cytomegalovirus exposure and HLA in healthy donors. The data were produced by immunoSEQ multiplex PCR, yet TCRdb's version contains in-frame clones alone and is incomplete. The table counts some 28,000 clones; 0.55% to 0.75% lies in the top ten. The material sequenced was PBMCs. These receptors came from a man aged 30 to 39 in good health and CMV-seronegative. CDR3s include the opening cysteine and the closing phenylalanine or tryptophan. The D gene is left open where the match is weak.

TRBJ1-4 TRBD1 TRBV25-1 TGTGCCAGCAGTGATACAGGGGGCCATGAAAAACTGTTTTTT CASSDTGGHEKLFF
TRBJ1-1 . TRBV19 TGTGCCAGTCTCGTCTACTCGGGACAACTGAACACTGAAGCTTTCTTT CASLVYSGQLNTEAFF
TRBJ2-5 . TRBV7-7 TGTGCTAGCAGCTTACAGGTCCAAGAGACCCAGTACTTC CASSLQVQETQYF
TRBJ1-2 . TRBV5-8 TGTGCCAGCAGCTTGCTTCCAGGGGTCGTCTATGGCTACACCTTC CASSLLPGVVYGYTF
TRBJ1-2 TRBD1 TRBV30 TGTGCCTGGAGTAACGCTTTCAGGGGGCTGTATGGCTACACCTTC CAWSNAFRGLYGYTF
TRBJ2-7 . TRBV15 TGTGCCACCAGCAGAGATACTCTAGTTACTTCCTACGAGCAGTACTTC CATSRDTLVTSYEQYF
TRBJ2-5 . TRBV7-7 TGTGCTAGCAGCCCCGGTGTTCAAGAGACCCAGTACTTC CASSPGVQETQYF
TRBJ2-2 . TRBV25-1 TGTGCCAGCAGTGAATTGAGGACTACCCCTCACACCGGGGAGCTGTTTTTT CASSELRTTPHTGELFF
TRBJ1-1 TRBD1 TRBV5-1 TGCGCCAGCAGCTTGGGACAGGGGGGTTCTAACACTGAAGCTTTCTTT CASSLGQGGSNTEAFF
TRBJ2-1 . TRBV29-1 TGCAGCGTTCTTCAACGGTCAGGCAATGAGCAGTTCTTC CSVLQRSGNEQFF
TRBJ2-3 TRBD2 TRBV5-1 TGCGCCAGCCGGACTAGCGGTAACACAGATACGCAGTATTTT CASRTSGNTDTQYF
TRBJ1-1 TRBD1 TRBV7-9 TGTGCCAGCAGCCCAGACAGGGTGAACACTGAAGCTTTCTTT CASSPDRVNTEAFF
TRBJ2-3 TRBD2 TRBV5-6 TGTGCCAGCAGCTTTGGACTAGCGGGGGATCTTAGCACAGATACGCAGTATTTT CASSFGLAGDLSTDTQYF
TRBJ2-7 TRBD2 TRBV27 TGTGCCAGCGTTGGGGAGGGCTCCTACGAGCAGTACTTC CASVGEGSYEQYF
TRBJ1-1 TRBD1 TRBV19 TGTGCCAGTAGGGGACAGGGGGCAACTGAAGCTTTCTTT CASRGQGATEAFF
TRBJ2-2 . TRBV11-3 TGTGCCAGCAGCTCCGGGACAACGAACACCGGGGAGCTGTTTTTT CASSSGTTNTGELFF
TRBJ1-5 . TRBV28 TGTGCCAGCAGTTTGAAAACCAGGGTTCAGCCCCAGCATTTT CASSLKTRVQPQHF
TRBJ1-3 . TRBV11-2 TGTGCCAGCAGCCCCGAATATCCCAAAGGGGGAAGCACCATATATTTT CASSPEYPKGGSTIYF
TRBJ1-5 . TRBV28 TGTGCCAGCAGTCTCAGGGCGCTTGCGGTTCAGCCCCAGCATTTT CASSLRALAVQPQHF
TRBJ2-7 . TRBV28 TGTGCCAGCAGTTTTGTGGGGCCCTACGAGCAGTACTTC CASSFVGPYEQYF
TRBJ1-2 . TRBV10-3 TGTGCCATCAGCTCCCCCAGGGTTGGCTACACCTTC CAISSPRVGYTF
TRBJ2-1 TRBD2 TRBV5-1 TGCGCCAGCAGCGTGAAGACTAGCGGGCGGGATGAGCAGTTCTTC CASSVKTSGRDEQFF
TRBJ1-1 . TRBV29-1 TGCAGCGTTTGTACACCGGAGGAAGCTTTCTTT CSVCTPEEAFF
TRBJ1-5 . TRBV7-2 TGTGCCAGCAGCTTATTCAGGGCTTTGGATCAGCCCCAGCATTTT CASSLFRALDQPQHF
TRBJ2-1 . TRBV27 TGTGCCAGCAGTTTAAGGGGCAATGAGCAGTTCTTC CASSLRGNEQFF
TRBJ2-3 . TRBV7-3 TGTGCCAGCAGCTCGGACTATTTCACAGATACGCAGTATTTT CASSSDYFTDTQYF
TRBJ2-5 TRBD2 TRBV27 TGTGCCAGCAGTCCAGAACTAGCGGGAGACAGAGAGACCCAGTACTTC CASSPELAGDRETQYF
TRBJ2-5 . TRBV15 TGTGCCACCAGCAGAGATCTGTACGGACTAAGGGAGCAGTACTTC CATSRDLYGLREQYF
TRBJ1-3 . TRBV30 TGTGCCTGGAGTGTATACACAGCTAGAAACACCATATATTTT CAWSVYTARNTIYF
TRBJ2-7 . TRBV4-3 TGCGCCAGCAGCCAACACTTCACAGGGCAGGCACCCTACGAGCAGTACTTC CASSQHFTGQAPYEQYF
TRBJ2-7 TRBD1 TRBV29-1 TGCAGCGTGGACAGGGGCCCCAAGGAGCAGTACTTC CSVDRGPKEQYF
TRBJ1-2 TRBD1 TRBV11-2 TGTGCCAGCAGCTTTGAGACAGGGCGGGCTAGTGGCTACACCTTC CASSFETGRASGYTF
TRBJ2-7 TRBD2 TRBV6-1 TGTGCCAGCAGTGAGGCTAGCGGTTCGAGCTCCTACGAGCAGTACTTC CASSEASGSSSYEQYF
TRBJ2-1 TRBD2 TRBV5-1 TGCGCCAGCAGCTTGACCGGGACTAGCGGCTACAATGAGCAGTTCTTC CASSLTGTSGYNEQFF
TRBJ1-6 . TRBV18 TGTGCCAGCTCACCACTCGACAGGCAGTTAAATTCACCCCTCCACTTT CASSPLDRQLNSPLHF
TRBJ1-5 . TRBV9 TGTGCCAGCAGCGGCGGCTATAGCAATCAGCCCCAGCATTTT CASSGGYSNQPQHF
TRBJ2-7 TRBD2 TRBV2 TGTGCCAGCAGGGCGACTAGCGGGGGCTACGAGCAGTACTTC CASRATSGGYEQYF
TRBJ2-3 . TRBV2 TGTGCCGGACAGACTAGCACAGATACGCAGTATTTT CAGQTSTDTQYF
TRBJ2-7 . TRBV7-9 TGTGCCAGCAGCTTACCCACTAAGGACGAGCAGTACTTC CASSLPTKDEQYF
TRBJ2-2 . TRBV28 TGTGCCAGCAGTTTGGGCACCACCGGGCTGTTTTTT CASSLGTTGLFF
TRBJ1-5 . TRBV9 TGTGCCAGCAGTGAACATGGCAATCAGCCCCAGCATTTT CASSEHGNQPQHF
TRBJ2-3 . TRBV15 TGTGCCACCAGCAGAGATCGGGATACGCAGTATTTT CATSRDRDTQYF
TRBJ2-1 TRBD1 TRBV7-9 TGTGCCAGCAGCTCTACTAGGACAGGGTCCTACAATGAGCAGTTCTTC CASSSTRTGSYNEQFF
TRBJ2-5 . TRBV5-1 TGCGCCAGCAGCCCTGGGGGCAAAGAGACCCAGTACTTC CASSPGGKETQYF
TRBJ1-4 . TRBV13 TGTGCCAGCAGCCTCCTGTCGGCAGGGGTGGGTGAAAAACTGTTTTTT CASSLLSAGVGEKLFF
TRBJ1-1 . TRBV29-1 TGCAGCGTTGAAGTTTCGCGAACAGGACCCACTGAAGCTTTCTTT CSVEVSRTGPTEAFF